The TCR beta chain described here comes from a study of blood T cells in healthy people across ages. The donors, aged about 6 to 90, were healthy Caucasians from Russia. This clonotype came up a few times. Primed by a sample-barcoded 5' primer and a J-beta primer mix, a second PCR proceeded for 7 to 11 cycles. Template switching added a 12-random-nucleotide identifier to every cDNA molecule. TCRdb re-analysed the 5' RACE reads in MiXCR, keeping a single row per CDR3 protein. The profile shows fewer than 1,200,000 distinct CDR3 sequences, roughly 24% of them singletons. The data were also submitted as part of a second study, on T cells of mothers and their children. This second report adds: Each donor was one of three healthy Caucasian mothers or one of their six children. The entire RNA extract went into cDNA synthesis at about 1.5 ug per 15 ul.

The clonotype originates from a girl aged 2-10 years in good health. The sequenced sample was blood.

The CDR3 region is CATAPTGGINEQFF. The CDR3 region has the DNA TGTGCCACAGCACCTACAGGGGGCATCAATGAGCAGTTCTTC. V and J are TRBV2 and TRBJ2-5; 9 bases match TRBD1. The J call may be in error: the DNA end matches TRBJ2-1 better. The CDR3 extends over 14 amino acids. Germline loops: CDR1 SNHLY, CDR2 FYNNEI.